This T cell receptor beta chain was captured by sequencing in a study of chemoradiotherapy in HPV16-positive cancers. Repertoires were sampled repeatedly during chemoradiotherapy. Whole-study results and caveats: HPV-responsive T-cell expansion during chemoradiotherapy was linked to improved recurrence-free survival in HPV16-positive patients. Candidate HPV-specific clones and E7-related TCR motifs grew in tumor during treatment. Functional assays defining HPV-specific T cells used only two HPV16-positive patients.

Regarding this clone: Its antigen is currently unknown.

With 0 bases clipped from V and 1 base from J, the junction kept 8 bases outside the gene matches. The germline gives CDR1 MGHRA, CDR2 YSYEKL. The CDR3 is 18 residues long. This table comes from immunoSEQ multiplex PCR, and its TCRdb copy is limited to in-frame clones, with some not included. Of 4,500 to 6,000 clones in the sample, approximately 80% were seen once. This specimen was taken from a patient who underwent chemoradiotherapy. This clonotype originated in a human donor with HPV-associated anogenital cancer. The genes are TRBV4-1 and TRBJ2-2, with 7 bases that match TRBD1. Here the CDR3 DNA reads TGCGCCAGCAGCCAAGACCCCAGTAGGACAGGGAACACCGGGGAGCTGTTTTTT. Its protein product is CASSQDPSRTGNTGELFF.